The 16 T cell receptor beta chains in this list originate from one sample, sequenced in a study of identical twins. One entry per CDR3 protein, called by TCRdb with MiXCR from the 5' RACE reads. Of more than 250,000 distinct CDR3 sequences in the sample, under 9.5% are singletons; the top ten hold approximately 2.1%. These same data were also listed under a study on yellow fever vaccine responses in identical twins.

The sequenced material came from memory (CD45RO+) T cells sorted from blood. These receptors all come from a woman under 30 in good health.

This clonotype was detected many times. The rearrangement joins TRBV18 to TRBJ2-5; D remains unclear. The CDR3 runs to 11 residues. Germline assignment: CDR1 KGHSH and CDR2 LQKENI. Between the trimmed V and J ends, which lost 3 bases and 2 bases, there was a span of 1 base. The CDR3 spells CASSPQETQYF. CDR3 coding DNA: TGTGCCAGCTCACCGCAAGAGACCCAGTACTTC.

This clonotype was counted many times. This sequence joins TRBV7-9 and TRBJ1-5, with 11 bases fitting TRBD1. The CDR3 consists of 16 residues. CDR1 and CDR2 (germline): SEHNR, FQNEAQ (reference sequence). The trim removed 5 bases at V and 5 bases at J, leaving 8 bases unmatched. The DNA for the CDR3 is TGTGCCAGCAGCCCGACGGGACAGGGGGAGTATCAGCCCCAGCATTTT. It is translated as CASSPTGQGEYQPQHF.

This chain joins TRBV20-1 and TRBJ1-5, with unresolved D. Trimming removed 4 bases from V and 7 bases from J, with 14 bases in between. The CDR3 loop spans 13 amino acids. Germline V gives CDR1 DFQATT, CDR2 SNEGSKA (reference sequence). CDR3 protein: CSANPGRGQPQHF. DNA of the CDR3: TGCAGTGCTAACCCGGGCCGAGGGCAGCCCCAGCATTTT.

This clonotype was recorded a few times. The V gene is TRBV6-1, the J gene TRBJ2-6; 9 bases line up with TRBD1. Per the germline V gene, CDR1 is MNHNS and CDR2 is SASEGT. Trimming at V came to 8 bases and at J to 4 bases, leaving 9 bases not matched to a gene. The CDR3 is 16 residues long. The CDR3 spells CASRGWTGAGANVLTF. The CDR3 DNA reads TGTGCCAGCCGGGGCTGGACAGGGGCCGGGGCCAACGTCCTGACTTTC.

This clonotype has just a few counts. CDR3 residues: CASSFSWETQYF. CDR3 DNA sequence: TGCGCCAGCAGCTTTTCCTGGGAGACCCAGTACTTC. This chain joins TRBV5-1 and TRBJ2-5; no clear D. Trimming shortened V by 2 bases and J by 5 bases, and 7 bases separated the two germline ends. The CDR3 covers 12 residues. CDR1 SGHRS and CDR2 YFSETQ come from the germline V gene.

This clonotype was counted between two and nine times. The rearrangement links TRBV6-1 to TRBJ2-3; 11 positions match TRBD2. CDR3 length equals 15 residues. The V and J ends lost 8 bases and 4 bases, in that order; junction bases with no gene match: 8. Looked up from germline, CDR1 is MNHNS and CDR2 is SASEGT. The CDR3 loop is CASGRLAGSPDTQYF. Written as DNA, the CDR3 is TGTGCCAGCGGTAGACTAGCGGGATCCCCAGATACGCAGTATTTT.

This clonotype has only a few counts. The rearrangement uses TRBV7-2 and TRBJ2-1; 7 nucleotides line up with TRBD2. This CDR3 contains 16 residues. The junction had 11 bases not matched to a gene; V was cut back by 5 bases and J by 4 bases. From germline, CDR1 is SGHTA and CDR2 FQGNSA. CDR3 nucleotide sequence: TGTGCCAGCAGCCTCTCACTAGCGACAATATACAATGAGCAGTTCTTC. Translated, it gives CASSLSLATIYNEQFF. Full variable domain (outside the CDR3, taken from reference TRBV7-2 and TRBJ2-1): GAGVSQSPSNKVTEKGKDVELRCDPISGHTALYWYRQSLGQGLEFLIYFQGNSAPDKSGLPSDRFSAERTGGSVSTLTIQRTQQEDSAVYLCASSLSLATIYNEQFFGPGTRLTVL.

V and J are TRBV9 and TRBJ2-7; TRBD2 might be the D (6 bases). The CDR3 is 15 residues long. Per germline, CDR1 SGDLS and CDR2 YYNGEE. The V end lost 0 bases, the J end lost 2 bases, and 12 bases lay between the germline ends. In DNA, the CDR3 is TGTGCCAGCAGCGTAGCCGGGACTGCAGCCTACGAGCAGTACTTC. Its translation is CASSVAGTAAYEQYF.

As to this clonotype: This may come from a read error, since a much larger clone is one base off. The chain couples TRBV14 to TRBJ2-6, with TRBD2 as a possible D gene (6 bases). This CDR3 is 16 amino acids long. The germline CDR1 and CDR2 sequences are SGHDN and FVKESK. V was cut by 0 bases and J by 1 base, with 7 bases left in between. This CDR3 is CASSQERGSGANVLTF. The CDR3 coding sequence is TGTGCCAGCAGCCAAGAACGGGGGTCTGGGGCCAACGTCCTGACTTTC.

Many counts were recorded for this clonotype. V usage is TRBV7-8 and J usage is TRBJ2-1, with 7 bases lining up with TRBD2. Trimming cost V 3 bases and J 8 bases; bases outside gene matches: 19. Germline loops: CDR1 SGHVS, CDR2 FQNEAQ. The CDR3 is 18 residues long. The CDR3 DNA follows: TGTGCCAGCAGCTTTGGGGGGGTTAGCACGGGAGCCGGCTATGAGCAGTTCTTC. Amino acid sequence: CASSFGGVSTGAGYEQFF. Full variable domain (outside the CDR3, taken from reference TRBV7-8 and TRBJ2-1): GAGVSQSPRYKVAKRGQDVALRCDPISGHVSLFWYQQALGQGPEFLTYFQNEAQLDKSGLPSDRFFAERPEGSVSTLKIQRTQQEDSAVYLCASSFGGVSTGAGYEQFFGPGTRLTVL.

This chain connects TRBV7-7 to TRBJ2-2; D may be TRBD2 (5 bases). The length of the CDR3 is 12 residues. Germline CDR1 reads SSHAT; CDR2 reads FNYEAQ (reference sequence). The germline V and J ends were trimmed by 6 bases and 6 bases, with 8 bases remaining between them. CDR3 residues: CASRDGAGELFF. CDR3 DNA: TGTGCCAGCAGAGACGGGGCCGGGGAGCTGTTTTTT.

In its sample, this clonotype was seen many times. The chain joins TRBV25-1 to TRBJ2-1, with D unresolved. V was cut by 6 bases and J by 6 bases, with 15 bases left in between. The V gene's germline CDR1 is MGHDK and CDR2 SYGVNS. This CDR3 spans 14 amino acids. CDR3 DNA: TGTGCCAGCAGACCTTCCCCCTTGGGCAATGAGCAGTTCTTC. Encoded protein: CASRPSPLGNEQFF.

This clonotype came up a few times. The rearrangement joins TRBV29-1 to TRBJ2-1; D remains unclear. CDR1 is SQVTM and CDR2 is ANQGSEA in the germline V gene. V was clipped by 6 bases and J by 8 bases, with 8 bases between them. The length of the CDR3 is 10 residues. Written as DNA, the CDR3 is TGCAGCGTCAGACTGTATGAGCAGTTCTTC. This codes for CSVRLYEQFF.

The chain uses TRBV7-9 and TRBJ1-6, with D hard to call. Trimming pared 1 base from V and 7 bases from J, leaving 14 bases between. This CDR3 contains 16 residues. The germline CDR1 and CDR2 sequences are SEHNR and FQNEAQ (reference sequence). CDR3 amino acids: CASSLGTEWMNSPLHF. In DNA, the CDR3 is TGTGCCAGCAGCTTAGGGACGGAATGGATGAATTCACCCCTCCACTTT.

This clonotype was seen only a few times. This chain connects TRBV28 to TRBJ1-5; 7 nucleotides agree with TRBD1. V lost 7 bases, J lost 3 bases, and 6 bases stayed unmatched. Germline CDR1 is MDHEN and CDR2 is SYDVKM. The CDR3 runs 14 residues. CDR3 protein: CASKTGTVNQPQHF. The CDR3 DNA is TGTGCCAGCAAAACCGGGACAGTCAATCAGCCCCAGCATTTT.

This chain links TRBV4-1 with TRBJ1-2, with TRBD1 matching over 9 bases. In germline, CDR1 is MGHRA, CDR2 YSYEKL. V dropped 8 bases and J dropped 8; count of bases not matched to a gene: 15. The CDR3 contains 15 residues. The CDR3 spells CASHPRRDREGGYTF. Written as DNA, the CDR3 is TGCGCCAGCCACCCCCGAAGGGACAGGGAAGGAGGCTACACCTTC.